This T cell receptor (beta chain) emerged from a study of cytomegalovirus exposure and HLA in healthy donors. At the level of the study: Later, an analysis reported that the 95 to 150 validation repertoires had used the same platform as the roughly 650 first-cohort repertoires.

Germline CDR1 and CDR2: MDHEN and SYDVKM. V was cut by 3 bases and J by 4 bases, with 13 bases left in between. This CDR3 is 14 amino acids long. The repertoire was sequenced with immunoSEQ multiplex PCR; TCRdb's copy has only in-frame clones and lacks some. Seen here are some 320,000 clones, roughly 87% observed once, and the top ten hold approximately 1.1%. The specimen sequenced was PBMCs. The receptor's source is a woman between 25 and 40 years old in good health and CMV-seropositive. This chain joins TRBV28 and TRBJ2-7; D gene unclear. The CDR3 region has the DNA TGTGCCAGCAGTTTCCTTATCGCCAAGTACGAGCAGTACTTC. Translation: CASSFLIAKYEQYF.